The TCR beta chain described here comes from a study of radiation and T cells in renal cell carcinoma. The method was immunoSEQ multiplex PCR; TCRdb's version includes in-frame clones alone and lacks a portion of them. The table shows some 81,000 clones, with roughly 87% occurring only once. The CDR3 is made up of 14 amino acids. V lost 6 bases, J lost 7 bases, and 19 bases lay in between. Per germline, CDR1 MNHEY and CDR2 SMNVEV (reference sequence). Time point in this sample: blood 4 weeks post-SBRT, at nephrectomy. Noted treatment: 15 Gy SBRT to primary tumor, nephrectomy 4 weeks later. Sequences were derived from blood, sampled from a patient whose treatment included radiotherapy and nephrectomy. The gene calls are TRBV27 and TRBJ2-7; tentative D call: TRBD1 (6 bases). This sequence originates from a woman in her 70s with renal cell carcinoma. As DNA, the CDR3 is TGTGCCAGCAGAATTAGTGGGGGCGATCGGGAGCAGTACTTC. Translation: CASRISGGDREQYF.